Reported below is one TCR beta chain. Its antigen is unidentified. This specimen belongs to a study of identical twins. Study-level points and caveats: There were fewer insertions in abundant cord blood beta clonotypes, but memory repertoires showed no such pattern. Excess twin sharing in beta out-of-frame sequences was weaker.

Carrying unique molecular identifiers, the cDNA also gained a universal primer site through template switching. TCRdb analysed the 5' RACE reads with MiXCR anew, one entry per CDR3 protein. The data show approximately 700,000 distinct CDR3 sequences, with about 20% seen just once and around 13% held by the top ten. The CDR3 contains 15 residues. Germline-derived CDR1 and CDR2 are MGHDK and SYGVNS. V was shortened by 3 bases and J by 6 bases, with 18 bases between the two germline ends. These data were also filed under a second study, of T cells expressing NK-cell markers.

The V and J genes are TRBV25-1 and TRBJ2-7; D is tentatively TRBD1 or TRBD2 (5 bases each). Sequenced input: PBMCs. This clonotype was obtained from a young woman in good health. CDR3 bases: TGTGCCAGCAGTGACGACACGGGGCCGAAAGGCGAGCAGTACTTC. It encodes CASSDDTGPKGEQYF.